This TCR beta chain was captured by sequencing in a study of Graves' ophthalmopathy and Graves' hyperthyroidism. Beta-chain TCR CDR3 regions were amplified from RNA transcripts. First-round RT-PCR employed HTBI primers, with a second-round multiplex PCR after it. Using its own MiXCR run on the multiplex PCR reads, TCRdb lists one record per CDR3 protein. The sample has some 360,000 distinct CDR3 sequences, approximately 18% seen once. Many counts were recorded for this clonotype. Hyperthyroidism cases were recent diagnoses of under 2 months' duration in people aged 18 to 65. The germline V gene encodes CDR1 SGHRS and CDR2 YFSETQ. Between the trimmed V and J ends, which lost 4 bases and 0 bases, there was a span of 13 bases. The CDR3 covers 15 residues.

The rearrangement joins TRBV5-1 to TRBJ1-2; no clear D. This TCR derives from an adult woman with stable Graves' hyperthyroidism. Sequenced sample: peripheral blood. CDR3 DNA sequence: TGCGCCAGCAGCCCAGTCGGAGGAACTAACTATGGCTACACCTTC. Encoded protein: CASSPVGGTNYGYTF.